This T cell receptor (beta chain) was documented in a study of blood T cell repertoires in COVID-19 (dated by TCRdb to the early 2020s). Regarding the research as a whole: The collaborator samples originated in the United States, Italy and Spain and spanned the acute and convalescent phases of COVID-19. The repertoires were released in a freely available public database intended as a resource for research on the immune response to SARS-CoV-2. The samples were drawn from the first 160 participants of the ongoing ImmuneRACE study and from over 950 subjects provided by 6 global collaborators. The prospective study material was composed of cDNA or gDNA derived from T cells, B-cell-depleted T cells, or PBMCs. Sample metadata almost always included a de-identified subject ID, COVID-19 status, age in years and sex. Subjects who had been exposed to COVID-19, were actively infected with it, or had recovered from it provided the deeply sampled blood TCRbeta repertoires that made up the dataset. HLA class I and class II types, where available, came from metadata supplied by the sample provider rather than from assay-based typing. Broader findings and caveats from the paper: The quantity of clinical and demographic metadata differed by source and by participant and was supplied without curation.

The immunoSEQ Assay, a bias-controlled multiplex PCR, was used to amplify TCRbeta CDR3 regions from genomic DNA. The authors processed their data as follows. Nucleated cell counts per sample were estimated from amplification of reference gene primers within the assay. To quantify the absolute abundance of each unique TCRbeta CDR3 rearrangement, sequence reads were collapsed and filtered. For each sample, productive Simpson clonality was calculated as the square root of Simpson's diversity index over productive rearrangements. TCRdb provides this immuneACCESS table in a form limited to in-frame rearrangements. Some clones are lacking; in checked studies, under half of them reflect an unresolved V gene, and why the rest are absent is not known. V and J calls and clone size come straight from that table; D and trimming were deduced from the DNA. The sample table shows about 200,000 clones, and 70% to 90% are seen once. The ten largest clonotypes hold roughly 19% of the sample.

In the case of this clone: This clone's antigen is unknown. No much larger clone exists at a distance of one base, and base qualities are not known.

One collaborating source in Seattle enrolled patients during active infection and followed them longitudinally through the course of disease. Whole blood was collected in K2EDTA tubes by collaborating institutions according to the institutions' own protocols. For TCRbeta analysis, collaborator samples were shipped as frozen whole blood, as isolated PBMCs, or as DNA extracted from either sample type. What was sequenced was peripheral blood. The origin of this receptor is a man aged 50-59 years with COVID-19, enrolled during active disease.

The DNA sequence is as follows: TGCAGCGTATTCTACCGGAACACCGGGGAGCTGTTTTTT. Translated, it reads CSVFYRNTGELFF. Recombination connected TRBV29-1 to TRBJ2-2, with no reliable assignment of the D segment. The germline V gene gives CDR1 as SQVTM and CDR2 as ANQGSEA. V is reduced by 6 bases and J by 1 base, leaving a spacing of 9 bases between them. CDR3 length: 13 amino acids, cysteine to phenylalanine. Only the CDR3 part of the read is kept: 39 bases, read in frame from the first base.